This is a list of T cell receptor beta chains from one sample in a study of shared clonotypes between healthy human individuals. Data came from immunoSEQ multiplex PCR; TCRdb stores just in-frame clones and leaves some out. This table has roughly 2.1 million clones, about 93% appearing once. Sequencing used naive CD8+ T cells from PBMCs. The receptors were sampled from a man between 18 and 29 years old in good health. Some clones in this sample may be carry-over from other donors' samples. The CDR3 runs from the conserved cysteine through the conserved F or W. The order of the fields is clone size, D gene, V gene, J gene, CDR3 protein, CDR3 DNA. A D gene is named only where the DNA matches it firmly. Where a row states a size, it is once, few, many or the class of an expanded clone; other rows omit it.

abundance: .
d_gene: .
v_gene: TRBV28
j_gene: TRBJ2-3
CDR3aa: CASQTASSTDTQYF
CDR3nt: TGTGCCAGCCAGACAGCCTCTAGCACAGATACGCAGTATTTT

abundance: .
d_gene: .
v_gene: TRBV29-1
j_gene: TRBJ2-3
CDR3aa: CSVEGYALTTDTQYF
CDR3nt: TGCAGCGTTGAGGGTTACGCGTTGACCACAGATACGCAGTATTTT

abundance: few
d_gene: .
v_gene: TRBV12-1
j_gene: TRBJ1-5
CDR3aa: CASRARGDNQPQHF
CDR3nt: TGTGCCAGCAGGGCAAGGGGAGACAATCAGCCCCAGCATTTT

abundance: once
d_gene: .
v_gene: TRBV4-3
j_gene: TRBJ2-7
CDR3aa: CASSHRGTGEWSYEQYF
CDR3nt: TGCGCCAGCAGCCACCGAGGTACGGGGGAGTGGTCCTACGAGCAGTACTTC

abundance: .
d_gene: .
v_gene: TRBV4-3
j_gene: TRBJ2-7
CDR3aa: CASSQGQWDSYEQYF
CDR3nt: TGCGCCAGCAGCCAAGGGCAATGGGACTCCTACGAGCAGTACTTC

abundance: .
d_gene: .
v_gene: TRBV27
j_gene: TRBJ2-4
CDR3aa: CASSPLVGLDIQYF
CDR3nt: TGTGCCAGCAGCCCCCTGGTTGGGCTGGACATTCAGTACTTC

abundance: .
d_gene: .
v_gene: TRBV5-1
j_gene: TRBJ2-3
CDR3aa: CASSLAPTGRSTDTQYF
CDR3nt: TGCGCCAGCAGCTTGGCTCCAACAGGCCGGAGCACAGATACGCAGTATTTT

abundance: once
d_gene: TRBD1
v_gene: TRBV7-9
j_gene: TRBJ1-5
CDR3aa: CASSPGGSNQPQHF
CDR3nt: TGTGCCAGCAGCCCAGGGGGCTCAAATCAGCCCCAGCATTTT

abundance: .
d_gene: .
v_gene: TRBV19
j_gene: TRBJ1-1
CDR3aa: CASSILMNTEAFF
CDR3nt: TGTGCCAGTAGTATTCTAATGAACACTGAAGCTTTCTTT

abundance: .
d_gene: .
v_gene: TRBV18
j_gene: TRBJ2-1
CDR3aa: CASSPEISSIPYNEQFF
CDR3nt: TGTGCCAGCTCACCCGAAATATCGTCGATACCCTACAATGAGCAGTTCTTC

abundance: few
d_gene: .
v_gene: TRBV27
j_gene: TRBJ2-3
CDR3aa: CASSLSADTQYF
CDR3nt: TGTGCCAGCAGTTTATCGGCAGATACGCAGTATTTT

abundance: .
d_gene: TRBD1
v_gene: TRBV5-4
j_gene: TRBJ1-4
CDR3aa: CASSSRGGGEKLFF
CDR3nt: TGTGCCAGCAGCTCACGAGGGGGCGGCGAAAAACTGTTTTTT

abundance: .
d_gene: .
v_gene: TRBV7-6
j_gene: TRBJ2-7
CDR3aa: CASSLVSYERYF
CDR3nt: TGTGCCAGCAGCTTAGTCTCCTACGAGCGGTACTTC

abundance: .
d_gene: .
v_gene: TRBV4-2
j_gene: TRBJ2-7
CDR3aa: CASSYSGTGYYEQYF
CDR3nt: TGTGCCAGCAGCTACTCAGGAACAGGGTACTACGAGCAGTACTTC

abundance: .
d_gene: .
v_gene: TRBV2
j_gene: TRBJ2-2
CDR3aa: CASREGFPNTGELFF
CDR3nt: TGTGCCAGTAGAGAGGGATTTCCGAACACCGGGGAGCTGTTTTTT

abundance: .
d_gene: .
v_gene: TRBV25-1
j_gene: TRBJ2-7
CDR3aa: CASSEFYEQYF
CDR3nt: TGTGCCAGCAGTGAATTCTACGAGCAGTACTTC

abundance: .
d_gene: .
v_gene: TRBV9
j_gene: TRBJ2-3
CDR3aa: CASSVDTRIGTDTQYF
CDR3nt: TGTGCCAGCAGCGTAGATACTAGAATTGGCACAGATACGCAGTATTTT

abundance: .
d_gene: TRBD2
v_gene: TRBV7-9
j_gene: TRBJ2-7
CDR3aa: CASSPPGTRPYEQYF
CDR3nt: TGTGCCAGCAGCCCCCCCGGGACTAGACCCTACGAGCAGTACTTC

abundance: .
d_gene: .
v_gene: TRBV27
j_gene: TRBJ1-5
CDR3aa: CASSLSARVSNQPQHF
CDR3nt: TGTGCCAGCAGTTTATCTGCCAGGGTTAGCAATCAGCCCCAGCATTTT

abundance: .
d_gene: TRBD2
v_gene: TRBV28
j_gene: TRBJ2-2
CDR3aa: CASSPGGELFF
CDR3nt: TGTGCCAGCAGCCCGGGAGGAGAGCTGTTTTTT

abundance: .
d_gene: TRBD1
v_gene: TRBV9
j_gene: TRBJ1-3
CDR3aa: CASTTTGVSGNTIYF
CDR3nt: TGTGCCAGCACCACCACAGGGGTCTCCGGAAACACCATATATTTT

abundance: .
d_gene: .
v_gene: TRBV13
j_gene: TRBJ2-5
CDR3aa: CASSLGRVGSQYF
CDR3nt: TGTGCCAGCAGCTTAGGCAGGGTGGGGTCCCAGTACTTC

abundance: .
d_gene: .
v_gene: TRBV6-5
j_gene: TRBJ1-2
CDR3aa: CASTISPGYGYTF
CDR3nt: TGTGCCAGCACCATATCCCCAGGGTATGGCTACACCTTC

abundance: .
d_gene: .
v_gene: TRBV27
j_gene: TRBJ2-2
CDR3aa: CASSLRWEIGELFF
CDR3nt: TGTGCCAGCAGTTTAAGGTGGGAGATCGGGGAGCTGTTTTTT

abundance: .
d_gene: .
v_gene: TRBV19
j_gene: TRBJ1-1
CDR3aa: CASSIMGIMNTEAFF
CDR3nt: TGTGCCAGTAGTATAATGGGGATAATGAACACTGAAGCTTTCTTT

abundance: .
d_gene: TRBD2
v_gene: TRBV4-1
j_gene: TRBJ2-1
CDR3aa: CASSQGGAGGKTAEQFF
CDR3nt: TGCGCCAGCAGCCAAGGGGGAGCGGGAGGTAAGACGGCTGAGCAGTTCTTC

abundance: .
d_gene: TRBD1
v_gene: TRBV4-2
j_gene: TRBJ2-7
CDR3aa: CASSQDGGQELYEQYF
CDR3nt: TGTGCCAGCAGCCAAGATGGGGGACAGGAACTTTACGAGCAGTACTTC

abundance: .
d_gene: TRBD2
v_gene: TRBV10-2
j_gene: TRBJ2-7
CDR3aa: CASSWTSGSRTYEQYF
CDR3nt: TGCGCCAGCAGTTGGACTAGCGGGAGTAGGACCTACGAGCAGTACTTC

abundance: .
d_gene: .
v_gene: TRBV6-1
j_gene: TRBJ2-3
CDR3aa: CASSEALVNPALDTQYF
CDR3nt: TGTGCCAGCAGTGAAGCGCTGGTGAATCCGGCATTAGATACGCAGTATTTT

abundance: .
d_gene: .
v_gene: TRBV15
j_gene: TRBJ2-7
CDR3aa: CATSREGGAYEQYF
CDR3nt: TGTGCCACCAGCAGAGAAGGGGGGGCCTACGAGCAGTACTTC

abundance: few
d_gene: .
v_gene: TRBV29-1
j_gene: TRBJ1-1
CDR3aa: CSVGNTVEAFF
CDR3nt: TGCAGCGTTGGGAATACAGTTGAAGCTTTCTTT

abundance: .
d_gene: .
v_gene: TRBV13
j_gene: TRBJ2-2
CDR3aa: CASSPLGGELFF
CDR3nt: TGTGCCAGCAGCCCTTTAGGCGGGGAGCTGTTTTTT

abundance: .
d_gene: .
v_gene: TRBV7-2
j_gene: TRBJ2-7
CDR3aa: CASSLVGGTSYEQYF
CDR3nt: TGTGCCAGCAGCTTAGTAGGTGGGACCTCCTACGAGCAGTACTTC

abundance: once
d_gene: .
v_gene: TRBV4-3
j_gene: TRBJ2-7
CDR3aa: CASSQDMALGEQYF
CDR3nt: TGCGCCAGCAGCCAAGATATGGCCCTCGGCGAGCAGTACTTC

abundance: .
d_gene: TRBD2
v_gene: TRBV2
j_gene: TRBJ2-7
CDR3aa: CASSEDLLAGVFEQYF
CDR3nt: TGTGCCAGCAGTGAAGATCTGCTAGCGGGAGTGTTCGAGCAGTACTTC

abundance: few
d_gene: .
v_gene: TRBV29-1
j_gene: TRBJ1-1
CDR3aa: CSGWPVLANTEAFF
CDR3nt: TGCAGCGGATGGCCGGTGCTAGCTAACACTGAAGCTTTCTTT

abundance: .
d_gene: .
v_gene: TRBV6-5
j_gene: TRBJ1-1
CDR3aa: CASSPRVLNTEAFF
CDR3nt: TGTGCCAGCAGTCCCAGAGTACTGAACACTGAAGCTTTCTTT

abundance: few
d_gene: .
v_gene: TRBV27
j_gene: TRBJ1-2
CDR3aa: CASSSKGTNYGYTF
CDR3nt: TGTGCCAGCAGTTCGAAGGGGACTAACTATGGCTACACCTTC

abundance: .
d_gene: .
v_gene: TRBV5-1
j_gene: TRBJ2-7
CDR3aa: CASSPDQRGENYEQYF
CDR3nt: TGCGCCAGCAGCCCGGACCAGAGGGGGGAAAACTACGAGCAGTACTTC

abundance: .
d_gene: .
v_gene: TRBV4-3
j_gene: TRBJ1-1
CDR3aa: CASSQVLGGGTEAFF
CDR3nt: TGCGCCAGCAGCCAAGTCCTCGGGGGGGGCACTGAAGCTTTCTTT

abundance: .
d_gene: .
v_gene: TRBV6-5
j_gene: TRBJ2-1
CDR3aa: CASSYSPGNLGNEQFF
CDR3nt: TGTGCCAGCAGTTACTCTCCGGGGAACTTGGGGAATGAGCAGTTCTTC

abundance: .
d_gene: TRBD2
v_gene: TRBV4-1
j_gene: TRBJ2-1
CDR3aa: CASSQVSSGSDEQFF
CDR3nt: TGCGCCAGCAGCCAAGTATCGAGCGGGAGTGATGAGCAGTTCTTC

abundance: .
d_gene: .
v_gene: TRBV27
j_gene: TRBJ1-2
CDR3aa: CASSSATGLIRYGYTF
CDR3nt: TGTGCCAGCAGTTCCGCTACGGGGTTGATTCGCTATGGCTACACCTTC

abundance: .
d_gene: .
v_gene: TRBV7-9
j_gene: TRBJ2-7
CDR3aa: CASSFRGPAYEQYF
CDR3nt: TGTGCCAGCAGCTTCCGGGGACCTGCTTACGAGCAGTACTTC

abundance: once
d_gene: .
v_gene: TRBV5-4
j_gene: TRBJ2-5
CDR3aa: CASSLRGWEGKETQYF
CDR3nt: TGTGCCAGCAGCCTCAGGGGGTGGGAGGGGAAAGAGACCCAGTACTTC

abundance: .
d_gene: TRBD2
v_gene: TRBV5-4
j_gene: TRBJ2-3
CDR3aa: CASSLGSGRSPTDTQYF
CDR3nt: TGTGCCAGCAGCTTGGGAAGCGGGAGGTCCCCTACAGATACGCAGTATTTT

abundance: .
d_gene: .
v_gene: TRBV7-2
j_gene: TRBJ2-7
CDR3aa: CASTPIGSSYEQYF
CDR3nt: TGTGCCAGCACCCCGATAGGGAGCTCCTACGAGCAGTACTTC